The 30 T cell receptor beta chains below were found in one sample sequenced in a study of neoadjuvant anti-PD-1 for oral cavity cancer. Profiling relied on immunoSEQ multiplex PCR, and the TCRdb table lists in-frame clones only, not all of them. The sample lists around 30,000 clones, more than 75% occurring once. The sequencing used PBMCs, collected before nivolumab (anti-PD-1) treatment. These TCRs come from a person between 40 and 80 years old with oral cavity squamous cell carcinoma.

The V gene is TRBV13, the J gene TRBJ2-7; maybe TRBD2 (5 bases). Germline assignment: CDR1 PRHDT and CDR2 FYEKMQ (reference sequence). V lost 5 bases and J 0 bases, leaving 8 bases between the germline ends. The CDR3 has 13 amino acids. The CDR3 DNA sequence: TGTGCCAGCAGCCAGCGGATCTCCTACGAGCAGTACTTC. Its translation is CASSQRISYEQYF.

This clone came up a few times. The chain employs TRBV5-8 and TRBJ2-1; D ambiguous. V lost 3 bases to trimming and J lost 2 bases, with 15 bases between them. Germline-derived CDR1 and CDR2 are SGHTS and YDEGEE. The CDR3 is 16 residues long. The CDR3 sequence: CASSWAPGSPYNEQFF. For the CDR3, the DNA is TGTGCCAGCAGCTGGGCCCCGGGCAGCCCCTACAATGAGCAGTTCTTC.

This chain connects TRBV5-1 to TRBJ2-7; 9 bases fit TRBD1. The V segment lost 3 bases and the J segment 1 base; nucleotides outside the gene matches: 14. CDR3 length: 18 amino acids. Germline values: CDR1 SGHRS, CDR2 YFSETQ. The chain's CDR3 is CASSWDSRTGEGSYEQYF. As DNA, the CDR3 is TGCGCCAGCAGCTGGGATTCGCGGACAGGGGAGGGGTCCTACGAGCAGTACTTC.

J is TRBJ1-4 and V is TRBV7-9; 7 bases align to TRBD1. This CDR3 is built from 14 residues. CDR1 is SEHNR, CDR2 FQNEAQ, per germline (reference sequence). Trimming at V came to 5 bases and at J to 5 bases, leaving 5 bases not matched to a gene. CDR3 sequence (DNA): TGTGCCAGCAGCGAGGGACAGAGAAATGAAAAACTGTTTTTT. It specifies CASSEGQRNEKLFF.

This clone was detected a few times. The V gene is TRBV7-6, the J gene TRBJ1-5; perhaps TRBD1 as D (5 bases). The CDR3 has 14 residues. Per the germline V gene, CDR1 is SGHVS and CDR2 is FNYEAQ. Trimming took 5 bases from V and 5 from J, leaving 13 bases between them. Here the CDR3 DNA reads TGTGCCAGCAGCCCCCGGGACCGGTATCAGCCCCAGCATTTT. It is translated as CASSPRDRYQPQHF.

Written as DNA, the CDR3 is TGTGCCAGCAGTCCCCTATGGGGCAGAAACACTGAAGCTTTCTTT. Its translation: CASSPLWGRNTEAFF. The rearrangement links TRBV11-2 to TRBJ1-1; TRBD1 is a possible D gene (5 bases). The V end lost 6 bases, the J end lost 2 bases, and 16 bases lay between the germline ends. The CDR3 spans 15 residues. The germline V gene has CDR1 SGHAT and CDR2 FQNNGV.

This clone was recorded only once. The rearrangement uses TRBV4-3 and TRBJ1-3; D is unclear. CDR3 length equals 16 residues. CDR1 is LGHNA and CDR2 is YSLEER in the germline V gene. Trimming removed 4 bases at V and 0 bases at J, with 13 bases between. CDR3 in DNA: TGCGCCAGCAGCCCACAGATCGGTGGCTCTGGAAACACCATATATTTT. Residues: CASSPQIGGSGNTIYF.

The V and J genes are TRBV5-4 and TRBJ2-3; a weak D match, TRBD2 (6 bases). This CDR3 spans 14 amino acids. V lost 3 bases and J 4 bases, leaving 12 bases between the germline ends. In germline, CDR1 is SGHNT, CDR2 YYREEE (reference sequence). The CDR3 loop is CASSSGGIADTQYF. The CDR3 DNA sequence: TGTGCCAGCAGCTCCGGGGGTATCGCAGATACGCAGTATTTT.

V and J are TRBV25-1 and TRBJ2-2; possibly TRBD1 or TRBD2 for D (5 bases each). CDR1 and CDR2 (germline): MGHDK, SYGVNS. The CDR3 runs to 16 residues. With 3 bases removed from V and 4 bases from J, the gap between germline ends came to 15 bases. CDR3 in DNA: TGTGCCAGCAGTGATAATACAGTGGGGACCACCGGGGAGCTGTTTTTT. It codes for CASSDNTVGTTGELFF.

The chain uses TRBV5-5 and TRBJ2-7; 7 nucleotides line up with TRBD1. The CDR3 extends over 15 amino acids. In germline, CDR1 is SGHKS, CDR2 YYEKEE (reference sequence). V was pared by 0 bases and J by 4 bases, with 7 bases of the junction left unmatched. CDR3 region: CASSLAGGLEYEQYF. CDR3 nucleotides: TGTGCCAGCAGCTTGGCAGGGGGTTTGGAGTACGAGCAGTACTTC.

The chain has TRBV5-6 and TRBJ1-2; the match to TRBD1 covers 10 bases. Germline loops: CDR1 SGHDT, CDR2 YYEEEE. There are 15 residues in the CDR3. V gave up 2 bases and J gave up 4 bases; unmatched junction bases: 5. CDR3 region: CASSFAGQGSYGYTF. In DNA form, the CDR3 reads TGTGCCAGCAGCTTCGCGGGACAGGGGAGCTATGGCTACACCTTC.

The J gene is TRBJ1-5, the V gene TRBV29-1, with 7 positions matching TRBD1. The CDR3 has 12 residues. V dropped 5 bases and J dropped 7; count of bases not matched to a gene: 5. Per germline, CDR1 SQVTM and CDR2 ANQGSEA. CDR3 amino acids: CSVSQGGQPQHF. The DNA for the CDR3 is TGCAGCGTTTCCCAAGGGGGCCAGCCCCAGCATTTT.

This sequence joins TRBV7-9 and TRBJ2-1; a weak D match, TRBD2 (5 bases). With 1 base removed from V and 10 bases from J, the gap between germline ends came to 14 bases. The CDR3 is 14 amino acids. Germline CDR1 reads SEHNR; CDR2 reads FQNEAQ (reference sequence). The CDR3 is CASSLDPSSKEQFF. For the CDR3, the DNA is TGTGCCAGCAGCTTAGACCCCTCTAGCAAAGAGCAGTTCTTC.

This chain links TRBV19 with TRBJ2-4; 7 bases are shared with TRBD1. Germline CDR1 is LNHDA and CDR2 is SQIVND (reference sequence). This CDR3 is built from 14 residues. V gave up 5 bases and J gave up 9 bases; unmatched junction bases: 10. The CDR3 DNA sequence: TGTGCCAGTAGTGATGACAGGGAGAGGATCATTCAGTACTTC. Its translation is CASSDDRERIIQYF.

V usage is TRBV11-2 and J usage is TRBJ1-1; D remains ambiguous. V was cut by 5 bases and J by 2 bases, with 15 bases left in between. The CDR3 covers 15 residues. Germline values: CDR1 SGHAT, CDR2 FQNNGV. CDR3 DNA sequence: TGTGCCAGCAGCATACCGCGTTGGGTCAACACTGAAGCTTTCTTT. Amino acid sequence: CASSIPRWVNTEAFF.

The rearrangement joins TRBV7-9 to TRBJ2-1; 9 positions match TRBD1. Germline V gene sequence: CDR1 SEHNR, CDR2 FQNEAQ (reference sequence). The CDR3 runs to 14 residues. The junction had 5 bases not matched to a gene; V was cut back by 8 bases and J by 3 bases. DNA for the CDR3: TGTGCCAGCGGGGGACAGGGAGGCTACAATGAGCAGTTCTTC. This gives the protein CASGGQGGYNEQFF.

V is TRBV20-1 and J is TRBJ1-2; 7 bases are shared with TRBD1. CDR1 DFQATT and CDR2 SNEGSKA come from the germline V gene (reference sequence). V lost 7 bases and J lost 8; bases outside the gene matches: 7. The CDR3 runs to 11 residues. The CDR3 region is CSGGQVEGYTF. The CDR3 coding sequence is TGCAGTGGCGGACAGGTGGAAGGCTACACCTTC.

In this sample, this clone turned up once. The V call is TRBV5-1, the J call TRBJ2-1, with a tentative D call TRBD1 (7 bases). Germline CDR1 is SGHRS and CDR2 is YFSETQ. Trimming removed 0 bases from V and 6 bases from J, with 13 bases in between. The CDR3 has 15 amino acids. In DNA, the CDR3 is TGCGCCAGCAGCTTGGCGGCAGGGGGGTTCAATGAGCAGTTCTTC. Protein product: CASSLAAGGFNEQFF.

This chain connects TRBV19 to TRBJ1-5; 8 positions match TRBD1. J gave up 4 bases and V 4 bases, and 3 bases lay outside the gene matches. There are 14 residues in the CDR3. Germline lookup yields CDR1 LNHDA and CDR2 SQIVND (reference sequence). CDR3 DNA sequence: TGTGCCAGTAGTAGGGACAGGTATAATCAGCCCCAGCATTTT. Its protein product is CASSRDRYNQPQHF.

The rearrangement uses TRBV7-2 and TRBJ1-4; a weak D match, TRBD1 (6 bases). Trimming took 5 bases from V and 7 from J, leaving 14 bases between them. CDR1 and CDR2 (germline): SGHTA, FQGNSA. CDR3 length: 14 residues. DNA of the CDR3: TGTGCCAGCAGCCCCACAGGGAGGATTGAAAAACTGTTTTTT. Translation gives CASSPTGRIEKLFF.

The CDR3 sequence is CATCRDGAYTDTQYF. The DNA for the CDR3 is TGTGCCACCTGCCGGGATGGAGCCTACACAGATACGCAGTATTTT. The rearrangement uses TRBV19 and TRBJ2-3; the D gene is possibly TRBD2 (5 bases). Trimming took off 10 bases at V and 2 bases at J, with 19 bases between the two ends. This CDR3 has 15 residues. Germline values: CDR1 LNHDA, CDR2 SQIVND (reference sequence).

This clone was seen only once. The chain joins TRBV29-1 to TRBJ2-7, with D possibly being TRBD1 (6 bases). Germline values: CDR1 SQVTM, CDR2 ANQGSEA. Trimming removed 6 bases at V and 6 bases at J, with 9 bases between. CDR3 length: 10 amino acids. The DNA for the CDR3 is TGCAGCGTAGAGACAGGCGAGCAGTACTTC. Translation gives CSVETGEQYF.

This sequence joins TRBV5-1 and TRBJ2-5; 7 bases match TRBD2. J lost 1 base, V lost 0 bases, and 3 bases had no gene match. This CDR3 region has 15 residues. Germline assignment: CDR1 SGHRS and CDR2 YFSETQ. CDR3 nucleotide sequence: TGCGCCAGCAGCTTGGCCGGGGGGAGCCAAGAGACCCAGTACTTC. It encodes CASSLAGGSQETQYF.

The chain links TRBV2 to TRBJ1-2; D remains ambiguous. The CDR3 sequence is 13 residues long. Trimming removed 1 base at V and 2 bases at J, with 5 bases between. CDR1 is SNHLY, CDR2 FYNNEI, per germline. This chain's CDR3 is CASSEDQNYGYTF. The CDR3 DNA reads TGTGCCAGCAGTGAAGACCAGAACTATGGCTACACCTTC.

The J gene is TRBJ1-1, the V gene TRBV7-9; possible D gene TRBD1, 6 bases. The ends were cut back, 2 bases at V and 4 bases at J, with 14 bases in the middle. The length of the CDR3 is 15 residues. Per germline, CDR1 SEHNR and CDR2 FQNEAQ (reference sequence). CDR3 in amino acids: CASSLQGPPGTEAFF. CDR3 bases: TGTGCCAGCAGCTTACAGGGGCCGCCGGGCACTGAAGCTTTCTTT.

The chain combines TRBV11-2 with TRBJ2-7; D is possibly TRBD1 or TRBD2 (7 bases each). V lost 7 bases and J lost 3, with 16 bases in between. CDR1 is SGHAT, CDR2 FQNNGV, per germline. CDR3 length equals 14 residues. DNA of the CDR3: TGTGCCAGCACCCAGGGGGGGATAGACTACGAGCAGTACTTC. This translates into CASTQGGIDYEQYF.

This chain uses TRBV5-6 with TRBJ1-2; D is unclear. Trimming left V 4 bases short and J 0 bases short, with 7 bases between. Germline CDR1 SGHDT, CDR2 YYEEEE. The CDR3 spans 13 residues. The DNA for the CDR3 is TGTGCCAGCAGCAGTGGCTCTAACTATGGCTACACCTTC. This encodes CASSSGSNYGYTF.

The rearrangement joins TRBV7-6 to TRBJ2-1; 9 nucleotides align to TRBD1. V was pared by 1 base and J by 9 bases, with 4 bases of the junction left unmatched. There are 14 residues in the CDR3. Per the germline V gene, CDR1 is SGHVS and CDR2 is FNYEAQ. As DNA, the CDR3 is TGTGCCAGCAGCTTAGGGGGGACAGGGTTTGAGCAGTTCTTC. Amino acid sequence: CASSLGGTGFEQFF.

The CDR3 DNA is TGTGCCATCAGTGACGGTGGACAGGGTGTAGATGAGCAGTTCTTC. It translates to CAISDGGQGVDEQFF. The gene calls are TRBV10-3 and TRBJ2-1, with TRBD1 matching over 8 bases. The V segment lost 3 bases and the J segment 8 bases; nucleotides outside the gene matches: 9. The CDR3 runs to 15 residues. Germline CDR1 ENHRY, CDR2 SYGVKD.

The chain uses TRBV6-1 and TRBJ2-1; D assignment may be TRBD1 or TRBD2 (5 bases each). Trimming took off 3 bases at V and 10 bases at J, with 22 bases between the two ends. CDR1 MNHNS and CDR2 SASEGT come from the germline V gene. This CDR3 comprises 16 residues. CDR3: CASSEGRVSGTWEQFF. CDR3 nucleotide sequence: TGTGCCAGCAGTGAGGGCAGGGTGAGTGGGACCTGGGAGCAGTTCTTC.